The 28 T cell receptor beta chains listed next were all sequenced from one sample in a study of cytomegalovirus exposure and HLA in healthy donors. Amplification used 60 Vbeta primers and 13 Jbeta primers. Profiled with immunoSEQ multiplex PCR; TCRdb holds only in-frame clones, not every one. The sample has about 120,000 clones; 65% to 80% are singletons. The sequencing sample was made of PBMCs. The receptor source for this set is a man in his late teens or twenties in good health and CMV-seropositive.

The CDR3 sequence is CASSPSGFPQHF. The CDR3 DNA is TGTGCCAGCAGCCCATCAGGGTTTCCCCAGCATTTT. The chain employs TRBV7-2 and TRBJ1-5; tentatively, D is TRBD1 (5 bases). The CDR3 spans 12 residues. The germline CDR1 and CDR2 sequences are SGHTA and FQGNSA. V was cut by 5 bases and J by 10 bases, with 12 bases left in between.

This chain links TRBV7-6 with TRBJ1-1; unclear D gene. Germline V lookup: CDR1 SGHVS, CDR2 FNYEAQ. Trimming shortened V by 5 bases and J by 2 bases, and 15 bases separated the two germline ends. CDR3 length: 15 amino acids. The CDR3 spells CASSPLGPSNTEAFF. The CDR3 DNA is TGTGCCAGCAGCCCCCTGGGCCCGTCTAACACTGAAGCTTTCTTT.

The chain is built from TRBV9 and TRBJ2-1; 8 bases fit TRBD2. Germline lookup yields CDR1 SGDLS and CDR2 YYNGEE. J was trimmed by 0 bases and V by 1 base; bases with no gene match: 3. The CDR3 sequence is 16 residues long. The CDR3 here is CASSVTGGSSYNEQFF. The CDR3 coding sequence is TGTGCCAGCAGCGTAACGGGAGGGAGCTCCTACAATGAGCAGTTCTTC. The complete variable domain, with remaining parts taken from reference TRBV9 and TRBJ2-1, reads DSGVTQTPKHLITATGQRVTLRCSPRSGDLSVYWYQQSLDQGLQFLIQYYNGEERAKGNILERFSAQQFPDLHSELNLSSLELGDSALYFCASSVTGGSSYNEQFFGPGTRLTVL.

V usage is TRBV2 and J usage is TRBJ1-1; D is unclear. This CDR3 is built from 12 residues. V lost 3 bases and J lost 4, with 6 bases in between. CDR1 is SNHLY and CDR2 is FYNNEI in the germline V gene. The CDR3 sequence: CASSDRLTEAFF. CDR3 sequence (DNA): TGTGCCAGCAGTGACAGACTCACTGAAGCTTTCTTT. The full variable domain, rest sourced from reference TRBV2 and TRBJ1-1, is EPEVTQTPSHQVTQMGQEVILRCVPISNHLYFYWYRQILGQKVEFLVSFYNNEISEKSEIFDDQFSVERPDGSNFTLKIRSTKLEDSAMYFCASSDRLTEAFFGQGTRLTVV.

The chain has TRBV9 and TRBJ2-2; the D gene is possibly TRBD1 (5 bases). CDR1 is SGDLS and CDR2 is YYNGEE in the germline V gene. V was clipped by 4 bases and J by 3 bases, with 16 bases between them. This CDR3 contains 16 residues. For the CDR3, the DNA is TGTGCCAGCAGCCGGCATGGGGCACCGGACACCGGGGAGCTGTTTTTT. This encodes CASSRHGAPDTGELFF.

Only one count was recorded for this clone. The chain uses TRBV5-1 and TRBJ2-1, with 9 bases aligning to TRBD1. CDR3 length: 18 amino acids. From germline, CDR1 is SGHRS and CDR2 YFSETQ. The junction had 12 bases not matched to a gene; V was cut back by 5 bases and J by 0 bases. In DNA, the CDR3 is TGCGCCAGCAGGAAAGACAGGGACAGGGCCAGCTCCTACAATGAGCAGTTCTTC. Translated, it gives CASRKDRDRASSYNEQFF.

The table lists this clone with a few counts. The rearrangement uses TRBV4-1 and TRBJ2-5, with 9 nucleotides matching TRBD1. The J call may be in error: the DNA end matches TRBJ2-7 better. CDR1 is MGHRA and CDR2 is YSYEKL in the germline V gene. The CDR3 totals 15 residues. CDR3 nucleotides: TGCGCCAGCAGCCGGACCGGGACAGGGCTCTACGAGCAGTACTTC. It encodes CASSRTGTGLYEQYF.

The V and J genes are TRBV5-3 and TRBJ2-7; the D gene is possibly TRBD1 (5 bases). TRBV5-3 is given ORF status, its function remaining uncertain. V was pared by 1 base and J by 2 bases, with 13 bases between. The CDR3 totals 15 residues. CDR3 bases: TGTGCCAGAAGCTTGAATCCGGGCAGGGCCTACGAGCAGTACTTC. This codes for CARSLNPGRAYEQYF.

CDR3 amino acids: CSVGGPDTEAFF. The CDR3 nucleotides are TGCAGCGTGGGGGGGCCAGACACTGAAGCTTTCTTT. This chain links TRBV29-1 with TRBJ1-1, with a weak D call TRBD1 (6 bases). Germline CDR1 and CDR2: SQVTM and ANQGSEA. Trimming cost V 6 bases and J 3 bases, with 11 bases left between them. This CDR3 is 12 amino acids long.

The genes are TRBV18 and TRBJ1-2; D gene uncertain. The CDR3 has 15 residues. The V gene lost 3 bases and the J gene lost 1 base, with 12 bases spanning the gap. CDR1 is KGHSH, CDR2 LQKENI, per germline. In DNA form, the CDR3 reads TGTGCCAGCTCACCCCGTCGGGAATTTAACTATGGCTACACCTTC. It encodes CASSPRREFNYGYTF.

The CDR3 region has the DNA TGCAGCGCTGACAGGGGGTTCGGCTACACCTTC. Translating it yields CSADRGFGYTF. This chain joins TRBV29-1 and TRBJ1-2, with 9 bases that match TRBD1. With 7 bases clipped from V and 8 bases from J, the junction kept 5 bases outside the gene matches. The CDR3 totals 11 residues. Germline lookup yields CDR1 SQVTM and CDR2 ANQGSEA. The whole variable domain, remainder taken from reference TRBV29-1 and TRBJ1-2, is SAVISQKPSRDICQRGTSLTIQCQVDSQVTMMFWYRQQPGQSLTLIATANQGSEATYESGFVIDKFPISRPNLTFSTLTVSNMSPEDSSIYLCSADRGFGYTFGSGTRLTVV.

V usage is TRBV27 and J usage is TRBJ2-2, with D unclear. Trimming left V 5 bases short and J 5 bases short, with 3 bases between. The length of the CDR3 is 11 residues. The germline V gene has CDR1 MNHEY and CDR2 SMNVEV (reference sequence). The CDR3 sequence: CASSVTGELFF. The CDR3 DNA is TGTGCCAGCAGTGTAACCGGGGAGCTGTTTTTT.

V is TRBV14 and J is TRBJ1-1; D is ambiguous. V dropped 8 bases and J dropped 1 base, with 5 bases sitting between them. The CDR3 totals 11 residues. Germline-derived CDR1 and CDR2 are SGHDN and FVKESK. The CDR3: CASSSNTEAFF. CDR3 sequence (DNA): TGTGCCAGCTCCTCGAACACTGAAGCTTTCTTT.

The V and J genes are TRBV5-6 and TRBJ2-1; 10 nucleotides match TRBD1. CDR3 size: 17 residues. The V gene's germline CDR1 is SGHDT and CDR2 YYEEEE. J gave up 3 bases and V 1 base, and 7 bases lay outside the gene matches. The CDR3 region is CASSLRTGGNGYNEQFF. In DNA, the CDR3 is TGTGCCAGCAGCTTGAGGACAGGGGGAAATGGCTACAATGAGCAGTTCTTC.

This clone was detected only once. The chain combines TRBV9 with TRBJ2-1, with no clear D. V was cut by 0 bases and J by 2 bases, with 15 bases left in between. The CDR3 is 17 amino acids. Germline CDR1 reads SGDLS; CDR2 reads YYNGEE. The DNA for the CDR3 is TGTGCCAGCAGCGTAGACCCTGACGGAGCCCCCTACAATGAGCAGTTCTTC. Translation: CASSVDPDGAPYNEQFF.

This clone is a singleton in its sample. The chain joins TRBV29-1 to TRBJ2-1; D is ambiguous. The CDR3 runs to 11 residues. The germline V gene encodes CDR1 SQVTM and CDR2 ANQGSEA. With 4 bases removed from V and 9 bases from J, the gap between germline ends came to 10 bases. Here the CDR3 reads CSVVMIGEQFF. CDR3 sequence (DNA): TGCAGCGTTGTGATGATCGGTGAGCAGTTCTTC.

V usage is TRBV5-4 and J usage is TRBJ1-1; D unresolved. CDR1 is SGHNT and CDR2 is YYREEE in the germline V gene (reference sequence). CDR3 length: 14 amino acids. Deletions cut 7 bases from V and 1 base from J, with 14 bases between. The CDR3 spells CASGGGVANTEAFF. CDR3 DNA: TGTGCCAGCGGAGGTGGGGTCGCGAACACTGAAGCTTTCTTT. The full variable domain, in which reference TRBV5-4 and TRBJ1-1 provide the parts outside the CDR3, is ETGVTQSPTHLIKTRGQQVTLRCSSQSGHNTVSWYQQALGQGPQFIFQYYREEENGRGNFPPRFSGLQFPNYSSELNVNALELDDSALYLCASGGGVANTEAFFGQGTRLTVV.

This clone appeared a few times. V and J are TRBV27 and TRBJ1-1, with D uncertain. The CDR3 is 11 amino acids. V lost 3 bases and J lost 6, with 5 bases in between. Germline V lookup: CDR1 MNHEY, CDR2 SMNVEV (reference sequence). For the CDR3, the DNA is TGTGCCAGCAGTTTGGAGGCTGAAGCTTTCTTT. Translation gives CASSLEAEAFF.

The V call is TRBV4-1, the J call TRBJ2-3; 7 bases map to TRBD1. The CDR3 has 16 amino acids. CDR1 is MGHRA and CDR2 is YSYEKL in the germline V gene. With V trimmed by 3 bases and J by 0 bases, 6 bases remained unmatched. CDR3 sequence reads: CASSHKGGPSTDTQYF. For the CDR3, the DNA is TGCGCCAGCAGCCATAAAGGGGGCCCCAGCACAGATACGCAGTATTTT.

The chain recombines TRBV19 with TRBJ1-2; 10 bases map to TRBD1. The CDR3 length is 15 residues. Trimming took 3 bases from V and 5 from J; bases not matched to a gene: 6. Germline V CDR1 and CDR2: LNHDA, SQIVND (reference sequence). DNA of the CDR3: TGTGCCAGTAGTATCCGGGACAGGGGAAGTTATGGCTACACCTTC. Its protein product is CASSIRDRGSYGYTF.

DNA for the CDR3: TGTGCCGGACTCACAGGGAACTATGGCTACACCTTC. Translation gives CAGLTGNYGYTF. V is TRBV2 and J is TRBJ1-2; TRBD1 is a possible D gene (6 bases). This CDR3 region has 12 residues. In germline, CDR1 is SNHLY, CDR2 FYNNEI. Trimming removed 11 bases at V and 2 bases at J, with 12 bases between.

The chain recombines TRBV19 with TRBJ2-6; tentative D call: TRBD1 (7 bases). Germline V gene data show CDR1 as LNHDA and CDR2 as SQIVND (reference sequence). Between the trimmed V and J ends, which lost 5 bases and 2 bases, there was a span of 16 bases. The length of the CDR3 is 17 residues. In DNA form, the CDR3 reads TGTGCCAGTAGTCAAGGAGGGGGCTTCGCTGGGGCCAACGTCCTGACTTTC. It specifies CASSQGGGFAGANVLTF.

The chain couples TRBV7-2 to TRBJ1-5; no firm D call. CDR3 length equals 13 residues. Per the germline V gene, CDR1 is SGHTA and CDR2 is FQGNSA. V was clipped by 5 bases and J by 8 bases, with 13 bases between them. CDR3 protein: CASSTVFLEPQHF. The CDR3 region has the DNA TGTGCCAGCAGCACAGTGTTTCTGGAGCCCCAGCATTTT.

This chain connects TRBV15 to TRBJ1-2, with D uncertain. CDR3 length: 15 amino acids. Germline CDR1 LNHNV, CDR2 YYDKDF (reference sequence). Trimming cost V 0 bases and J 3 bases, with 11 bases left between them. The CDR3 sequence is CATSRDSEVDYGYTF. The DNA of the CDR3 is TGTGCCACCAGCAGAGATTCAGAAGTGGACTATGGCTACACCTTC.

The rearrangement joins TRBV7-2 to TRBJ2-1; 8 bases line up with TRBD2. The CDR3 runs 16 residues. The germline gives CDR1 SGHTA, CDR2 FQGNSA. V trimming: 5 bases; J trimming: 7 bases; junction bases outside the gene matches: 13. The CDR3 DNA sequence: TGTGCCAGCAGCCCAGGGTCGGGGGGGCCGTGGAATGAGCAGTTCTTC. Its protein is CASSPGSGGPWNEQFF. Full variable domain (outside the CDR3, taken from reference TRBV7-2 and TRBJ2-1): GAGVSQSPSNKVTEKGKDVELRCDPISGHTALYWYRQSLGQGLEFLIYFQGNSAPDKSGLPSDRFSAERTGGSVSTLTIQRTQQEDSAVYLCASSPGSGGPWNEQFFGPGTRLTVL.

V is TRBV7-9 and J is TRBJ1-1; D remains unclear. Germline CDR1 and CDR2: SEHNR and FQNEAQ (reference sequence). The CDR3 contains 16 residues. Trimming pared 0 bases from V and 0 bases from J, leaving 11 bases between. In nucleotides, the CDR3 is TGTGCCAGCAGCTTAGCGCGACTTCTTATGAACACTGAAGCTTTCTTT. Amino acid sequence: CASSLARLLMNTEAFF.

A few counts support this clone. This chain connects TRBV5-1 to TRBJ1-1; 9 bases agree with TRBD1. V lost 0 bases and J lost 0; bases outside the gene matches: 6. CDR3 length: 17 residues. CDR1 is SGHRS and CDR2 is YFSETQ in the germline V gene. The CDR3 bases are TGCGCCAGCAGCTTGGGACAGGGGGTTGGAATGAACACTGAAGCTTTCTTT. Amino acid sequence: CASSLGQGVGMNTEAFF.

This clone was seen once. CDR3 residues: CATSGGVNEKLFF. The DNA of the CDR3 is TGTGCCACCAGCGGGGGGGTTAATGAAAAACTGTTTTTT. The V gene is TRBV6-1, the J gene TRBJ1-4, with a tentative D call TRBD1 (5 bases). The ends were cut back, 10 bases at V and 4 bases at J, with 13 bases in the middle. This CDR3 comprises 13 residues. Germline V gene sequence: CDR1 MNHNS, CDR2 SASEGT.